The 19 T cell receptor beta chains below all came from one sample that was sequenced in a study of blood T cell repertoires in COVID-19. Using immunoSEQ multiplex PCR, the repertoire was profiled, and TCRdb retains in-frame clones only, with some absent. The sample includes hundreds of thousands of clones, over 75% of them seen just once. Sequencing was done on a sample of PBMCs or T cells enriched from blood (not recorded which). The receptors originated from a man in his thirties or forties with acute COVID-19.

V and J are TRBV29-1 and TRBJ2-5; 7 bases fit TRBD2. This CDR3 has 13 amino acids. Unmatched junction bases numbered 9, after V lost 8 bases and J lost 3 bases. CDR1 and CDR2 (germline): SQVTM, ANQGSEA. The CDR3 region has the DNA TGCAGCTCTGGTGGGGGGGGGAAAGAGACCCAGTACTTC. It is translated as CSSGGGGKETQYF.

This clone was seen only once. The gene calls are TRBV29-1 and TRBJ2-3, with 7 bases aligning to TRBD2. CDR3 size: 13 residues. Germline loops: CDR1 SQVTM, CDR2 ANQGSEA. CDR3 nucleotide sequence: TGCAGTCATGGGGGGGGGACGGTAGATACGCAGTATTTT. Its translation: CSHGGGTVDTQYF.

This chain uses TRBV5-1 with TRBJ2-5, with no clear D. Germline V gene lookup returns CDR1 SGHRS and CDR2 YFSETQ. The CDR3 has 14 amino acids. Deletions cut 7 bases from V and 4 bases from J, with 17 bases between. CDR3: CASHSVPNGETQYF. The CDR3 bases are TGCGCCAGCCACTCTGTCCCAAACGGAGAGACCCAGTACTTC.

This clone showed up just a few times. The genes are TRBV4-1 and TRBJ2-3, with TRBD2 matching 7 bases. V lost 0 bases to trimming and J lost 3 bases; unmatched junction nucleotides: 9. CDR3 length: 17 amino acids. In germline, CDR1 is MGHRA, CDR2 YSYEKL. CDR3 in amino acids: CASSQEQRDYNTDTQYF. The CDR3 DNA follows: TGCGCCAGCAGCCAAGAACAAAGGGACTACAATACAGATACGCAGTATTTT.

DNA for the CDR3: TGTGCCAGCAGTGGGGCCCGATTTTACGAGCAGTACTTC. This gives the protein CASSGARFYEQYF. This chain uses TRBV2 with TRBJ2-7; D gene ambiguous. The CDR3 is 13 residues long. The V gene lost 4 bases and the J gene lost 4 bases, with 11 bases spanning the gap. CDR1 and CDR2 (germline): SNHLY, FYNNEI.

The chain combines TRBV10-3 with TRBJ1-1, with a possible D match to TRBD1 (6 bases). This CDR3 region has 17 residues. Trimming shortened V by 1 base and J by 1 base, and 16 bases separated the two germline ends. The germline V gene has CDR1 ENHRY and CDR2 SYGVKD. The CDR3 spells CAISEWEGGTENTEAFF. The CDR3 region has the DNA TGTGCCATCAGTGAGTGGGAGGGGGGCACGGAGAACACTGAAGCTTTCTTT.

This clone was detected only once. The genes are TRBV10-2 and TRBJ1-4, with D possibly being TRBD1 (6 bases). Germline CDR1 is WSHSY and CDR2 is SAAADI. This CDR3 region has 16 residues. V dropped 2 bases and J dropped 4 bases, with 14 bases sitting between them. CDR3 loop: CASSEGQHGGNEKLFF. The DNA of the CDR3 is TGCGCCAGCAGTGAGGGACAGCATGGCGGTAATGAAAAACTGTTTTTT.

This clone was detected a few times. The chain joins TRBV27 to TRBJ2-7, with 9 bases lining up with TRBD1. Germline CDR1 and CDR2: MNHEY and SMNVEV (reference sequence). This CDR3 contains 14 residues. J was trimmed by 5 bases and V by 3 bases; bases with no gene match: 5. The CDR3 DNA is TGTGCCAGCAGTTTCTGGGGACAGGGCAACGAGCAGTACTTC. Amino acid sequence: CASSFWGQGNEQYF.

The J gene is TRBJ2-6, the V gene TRBV11-3; tentative D call: TRBD1 (7 bases). V shed 5 bases and J shed 3 bases, with 20 bases lying between them. This CDR3 is 18 amino acids long. CDR1 is SGHNT and CDR2 is YENEEA in the germline V gene. The DNA of the CDR3 is TGTGCCAGCAGCCCCGGCGGGGCCAGGGGGGTTGGGGCCAACGTCCTGACTTTC. Amino acids: CASSPGGARGVGANVLTF.

V and J are TRBV12-3 or TRBV12-4 and TRBJ2-7, with D perhaps matching TRBD1 (5 bases). This CDR3 has 13 residues. Trimming cost V 2 bases and J 6 bases, with 11 bases left between them. The CDR3 region has the DNA TGTGCCAGCAGTTTACAGGGTCCTGGCGAGCAGTACTTC. Protein sequence: CASSLQGPGEQYF.

This clone turned up a few times. CDR3 sequence (DNA): TGTGCCTGGAGATCCATGGGAGGGGGCACTGAAGCTTTCTTT. This sequence encodes CAWRSMGGGTEAFF. V and J are TRBV30 and TRBJ1-1; maybe TRBD1 (6 bases). Germline V lookup: CDR1 GTSNPN, CDR2 SVGIG (reference sequence). CDR3 length: 14 amino acids. The germline V and J ends were trimmed by 3 bases and 4 bases, with 15 bases remaining between them.

V is TRBV28 and J is TRBJ1-6; 8 positions agree with TRBD1. V was pared by 6 bases and J by 10 bases, with 11 bases of the junction left unmatched. The length of the CDR3 is 15 residues. Germline V gene sequence: CDR1 MDHEN, CDR2 SYDVKM. CDR3 coding DNA: TGTGCCAGCAGCCCACAGACAGGGGAGTCCTCACCCCTCCACTTT. This translates into CASSPQTGESSPLHF.

The gene calls are TRBV2 and TRBJ1-6; D is undetermined. Germline CDR1 and CDR2: SNHLY and FYNNEI. V lost 4 bases and J 13 bases, leaving 8 bases between the germline ends. This CDR3 region has 11 residues. CDR3 sequence (DNA): TGTGCCAGCAGTGTTGTAGTGCCCCTCCACTTT. Its translation is CASSVVVPLHF.

This rearrangement joins TRBV19 to TRBJ1-2; perhaps TRBD1 as D (5 bases). The CDR3 loop spans 15 amino acids. V lost 7 bases and J lost 1, with 16 bases in between. Germline V CDR1 and CDR2: LNHDA, SQIVND (reference sequence). DNA for the CDR3: TGTGCCAGTAACCCCCAGGGAACCCTTAACTATGGCTACACCTTC. It specifies CASNPQGTLNYGYTF.

This clone was seen just once. The V gene is TRBV14, the J gene TRBJ1-2; 9 positions match TRBD1. Per the germline V gene, CDR1 is SGHDN and CDR2 is FVKESK. Losses at the gene ends were 9 bases for V and 4 bases for J; bases not matched to a gene: 15. The CDR3 is made up of 16 amino acids. The CDR3 protein is CASSPPGTGIIYGYTF. The CDR3 DNA is TGTGCCAGTTCACCACCCGGGACAGGGATTATCTATGGCTACACCTTC.

This clone was counted between two and nine times. The chain carries TRBV13 and TRBJ2-7, with TRBD2 as a possible D gene (6 bases). Per germline, CDR1 PRHDT and CDR2 FYEKMQ (reference sequence). The CDR3 has 14 amino acids. The V end was cut by 0 bases, the J end by 5 bases, with 11 bases between. The CDR3 is CASSLGLGGDEQYF. In DNA form, the CDR3 reads TGTGCCAGCAGCTTAGGCCTTGGCGGGGACGAGCAGTACTTC.

The chain couples TRBV29-1 to TRBJ1-1; D is unresolved. The CDR3 has 13 residues. Germline V lookup: CDR1 SQVTM, CDR2 ANQGSEA. Trimming removed 8 bases at V and 2 bases at J, with 15 bases between. The CDR3 nucleotides read TGCAGCTTCAAGGCAGGAATAAACACTGAAGCTTTCTTT. Amino acids: CSFKAGINTEAFF.

The genes are TRBV27 and TRBJ2-7; D perhaps matches TRBD1 (6 bases). Germline lookup yields CDR1 MNHEY and CDR2 SMNVEV (reference sequence). The V gene lost 6 bases and the J gene lost 4 bases, with 25 bases spanning the gap. The CDR3 length is 17 residues. The CDR3 is CASSEFAGTRSRYEQYF. CDR3 coding DNA: TGTGCCAGCAGCGAATTTGCCGGGACACGGTCGAGATACGAGCAGTACTTC.

J is TRBJ1-2 and V is TRBV10-2, with 10 bases fitting TRBD1. J gave up 6 bases and V 3 bases, and 7 bases lay outside the gene matches. The CDR3 spans 15 residues. The germline V gene encodes CDR1 WSHSY and CDR2 SAAADI. The CDR3 DNA is TGCGCCAGCAGTGATATAGTGGGACAGGGGAATGGCTACACCTTC. Translated, it gives CASSDIVGQGNGYTF.